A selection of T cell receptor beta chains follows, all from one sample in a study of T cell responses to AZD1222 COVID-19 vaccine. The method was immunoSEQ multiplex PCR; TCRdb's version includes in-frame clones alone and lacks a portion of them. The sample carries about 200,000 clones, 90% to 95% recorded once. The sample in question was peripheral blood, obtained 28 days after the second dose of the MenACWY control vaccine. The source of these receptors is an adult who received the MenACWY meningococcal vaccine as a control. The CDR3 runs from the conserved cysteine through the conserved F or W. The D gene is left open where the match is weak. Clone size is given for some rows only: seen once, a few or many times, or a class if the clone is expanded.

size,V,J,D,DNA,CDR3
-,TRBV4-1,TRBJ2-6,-,TGCGCCAGCAGCCAAGAACTTGTGGGAGGGGGTTCTGGGGCCAACGTCCTGACTTTC,CASSQELVGGGSGANVLTF
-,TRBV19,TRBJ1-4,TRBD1,TGTGCCAGTAGTTGGACCGGGACAGATCCTGAAAAACTGTTTTTT,CASSWTGTDPEKLFF
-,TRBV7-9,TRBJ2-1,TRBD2,TGTGCCAGCAGCTTATCCTTAACAGCGGGAACCTACAATGAGCAGTTCTTC,CASSLSLTAGTYNEQFF
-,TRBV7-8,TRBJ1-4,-,TGTGCCAGCAGCCCCAGTGGGGCAGCCACTGAAAAACTGTTTTTT,CASSPSGAATEKLFF
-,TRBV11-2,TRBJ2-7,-,TGTGCCAGCAGCTACCCCGGGACACCTTACGAGCAGTACTTC,CASSYPGTPYEQYF
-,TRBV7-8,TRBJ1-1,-,TGTGCCAGCAGCCCGACCGGTGAAGCTTTCTTT,CASSPTGEAFF
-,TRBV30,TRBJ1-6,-,TGTGCCTGGAGTACAGGCTCCGCCATACCACTCCACTTT,CAWSTGSAIPLHF
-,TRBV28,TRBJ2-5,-,TGTGCCAGCAGTTTATCTTTTGAGACCCAGTACTTC,CASSLSFETQYF
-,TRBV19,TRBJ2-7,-,TGTGCCAGTAGTATCCAGATGGGTAGCGACGAGCAGTACTTC,CASSIQMGSDEQYF
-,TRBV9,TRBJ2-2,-,TGTGCCAGCAGCCCGAGCTTTCTGGCCGGCACCGGGGAGCTGTTTTTT,CASSPSFLAGTGELFF
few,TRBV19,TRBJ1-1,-,TGTGCCAGTAGTACCGCGAGGCGTTCGAACACTGAAGCTTTCTTT,CASSTARRSNTEAFF
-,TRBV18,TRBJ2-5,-,TGTGCCAGCTCACCACTCCTCCAAGAGACCCAGTACTTC,CASSPLLQETQYF
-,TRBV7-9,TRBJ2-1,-,TGTGCCAGCAGCCTGGCGTTTGAGCAGTTCTTC,CASSLAFEQFF
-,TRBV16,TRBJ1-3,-,TGTGCCAGCAGCCAATCAGGGAGCTCTGGAAACACCATATATTTT,CASSQSGSSGNTIYF
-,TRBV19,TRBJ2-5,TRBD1,TGTGCCAGTAGTCCGACAGGGGGGGGGACCCAGTACTTC,CASSPTGGGTQYF
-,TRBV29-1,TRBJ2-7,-,TGCAGCGGAAAACAGGGAGGGGGCGAGCAGTACTTC,CSGKQGGGEQYF
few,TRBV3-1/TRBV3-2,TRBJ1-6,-,TGTGCCAGCAGCCAAGTTCTGGCAGGGGTAGATCCACCCCTCCACTTT,CASSQVLAGVDPPLHF
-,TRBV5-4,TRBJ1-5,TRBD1,TGTGCCAGCAGCACGACAGGGATCAGTCAGCCCCAGCATTTT,CASSTTGISQPQHF
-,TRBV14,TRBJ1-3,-,TGTGCCAGCAGCCAAGACCGAGGTAACACCATATATTTT,CASSQDRGNTIYF
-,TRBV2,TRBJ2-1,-,TGTGCCAGCAGTGAGGACCTCGGGGACAATGAGCAGTTCTTC,CASSEDLGDNEQFF
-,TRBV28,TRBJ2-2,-,TGTGCCAGCACTTCCTCCTGGGGCGGTAACACCGGGGAGCTGTTTTTT,CASTSSWGGNTGELFF
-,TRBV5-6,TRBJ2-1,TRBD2,TGTGCCAGCAGCCTGAGCGGGAACTCCTACAATGAGCAGTTCTTC,CASSLSGNSYNEQFF
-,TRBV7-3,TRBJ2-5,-,TGTGCCAGCAGCTTAGGCTACCGGGAGACCCAGTACTTC,CASSLGYRETQYF
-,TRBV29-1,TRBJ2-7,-,TGCAGCGTTGGTCCCGGAAGCTCCTACGAGCAGTACTTC,CSVGPGSSYEQYF